Shown below are 29 T cell receptor beta chains from a single sample sequenced in a study of tumor and adjacent non-tumor tissue in lung cancer (dated by TCRdb to the late 2010s). RNA was extracted from bulk unsorted tissue and checked for quality with a NanoDrop ND-1000 and an Agilent 2100. Library preparation was by multiplex PCR. Sequencing used an Illumina HiSeq 2500. TCRbeta libraries were constructed through three rounds of nested PCR with primers (Table S4) according to protocols modified from ARM-PCR. TCRdb's own reprocessing of the public reads used fastp at Q25 and MiXCR and kept productive beta chains. Rows are combined by CDR3 protein, so each entry shows the most common genes and DNA. The sample data list about 81,000 distinct CDR3 sequences, and about two thirds of these were observed just once. The ten largest account for about a tenth of the sample. The sequenced sample was lung tumor tissue. These receptors were obtained from a woman aged 40 to 50 with non-small cell lung cancer.

Concerning this clonotype itself: The CDR3 ends on some other residue instead of the conserved phenylalanine or tryptophan, so this is likely a read error. CDR3 sequence (DNA): TGCAGCACCACCCGTGGAGGGGAAAACATTCAGTACCTC. The encoded protein is CSTTRGGENIQYL. The chain is built from TRBV29-1 and TRBJ2-4, with D tentatively TRBD2 (6 bases). The length of the CDR3 is 13 residues. Looked up from germline, CDR1 is SQVTM and CDR2 is ANQGSEA. Trimming pared 8 bases from V and 5 bases from J, leaving 16 bases between.

V usage is TRBV4-1 and J usage is TRBJ1-5, with unresolved D. The J call may be faulty, since TRBJ2-3 better matches the DNA end. Germline V gene sequence: CDR1 MGHRA, CDR2 YSYEKL. The CDR3 has 15 amino acids. The CDR3 DNA follows: TGCGCCAGCAGCCAAACCCGAAGCCGAAATCAGCCCCAGTATTTT. Translating it yields CASSQTRSRNQPQYF.

Worth noting for this clonotype: At one end, the junction sequence differs from germline, possibly due to a read error. This chain uses TRBV6-5 with TRBJ1-2; 7 bases are a match to TRBD1. The CDR3 spans 16 residues. Germline-derived CDR1 and CDR2 are MNHEY and SVGAGI. The CDR3 is CASSYSSGQALNGYTF. The CDR3 bases are TGCGCCAGCAGTTACTCGTCTGGACAGGCACTAAATGGCTACACCTTC.

In the case of this clonotype: Mismatch with germline at one junction end may stem from a read error. The J gene is TRBJ2-7, the V gene TRBV29-1; 12 bases are a match to TRBD2. Germline V lookup: CDR1 SQVTM, CDR2 ANQGSEA. The CDR3 runs to 15 residues. The CDR3 loop reads CSGETLTSGGYEQHF. CDR3 DNA: TGTAGCGGCGAAACTTTGACTAGCGGGGGTTACGAGCAGCACTTC.

This clonotype was observed at least ten times. This rearrangement joins TRBV6-5 to TRBJ1-6, with 7 nucleotides matching TRBD1. Trimming took 4 bases from V and 7 from J; bases not matched to a gene: 4. The CDR3 sequence is 14 residues long. Germline V gene sequence: CDR1 MNHEY, CDR2 SVGAGI. CDR3 sequence (DNA): TGTGCCAGCAGTTGGACAGGTCGGAATTCACCCCTCCACTTT. It encodes CASSWTGRNSPLHF.

Comments on this clonotype: In this CDR3 the conserved last residue, phenylalanine or tryptophan, is missing, so a read error is likely. The rearrangement uses TRBV28 and TRBJ2-3; a weak D match, TRBD2 (5 bases). Germline CDR1 and CDR2: MDHEN and SYDVKM. V was trimmed by 2 bases and J by 7 bases, leaving 10 bases between them. This CDR3 spans 13 amino acids. The CDR3 is CASSLSGPNTQYI. In DNA form, the CDR3 reads TGTGCCAGCAGTTTAAGCGGACCAAATACGCAGTATATT.

Comment on this clonotype: No conserved phenylalanine or tryptophan ends this CDR3, so it is likely a read error. This chain links TRBV6-6 with TRBJ2-1, with 9 bases that match TRBD2. There are 15 residues in the CDR3. The germline CDR1 and CDR2 sequences are MNHNY and SVGAGI (reference sequence). This chain's CDR3 is CTSSDSSGKRNEQFL. The CDR3 DNA sequence: TGTACCAGCAGTGACTCTAGCGGGAAGAGGAATGAACAGTTCCTC.

This clonotype was observed many times. CDR3 in amino acids: CASRESGANVLTF. The CDR3 nucleotides read TGTGCCAGCAGGGAATCTGGGGCCAACGTCCTGACTTTC. The V and J genes are TRBV12-3 or TRBV12-4 and TRBJ2-6; D is undetermined. Trimming left V 6 bases short and J 1 base short, with 4 bases between. The CDR3 totals 13 residues.

Note on this clonotype: With a much larger clone just one base away, this may be a read error. This rearrangement joins TRBV20-1 to TRBJ2-1; maybe TRBD2 (6 bases). The CDR3 is 15 residues long. V was shortened by 4 bases and J by 7 bases, with 20 bases between the two germline ends. The germline V gene encodes CDR1 DFQATT and CDR2 SNEGSKA (reference sequence). CDR3 bases: TGCAGTGCTAAGGGGTTTCCGGACTACCCGAATGAGCAGTTCTTC. This codes for CSAKGFPDYPNEQFF.

This clonotype was picked up many times. This sequence joins TRBV12-5 and TRBJ1-6; D is unresolved. The CDR3 length is 13 residues. In germline, CDR1 is LGHNT, CDR2 FRNRAP. V lost 4 bases to trimming and J lost 9 bases, with 10 bases between them. CDR3 residues: CASGWGPGSPLHF. The CDR3 nucleotides are TGTGCTAGTGGTTGGGGTCCGGGTTCACCCCTCCACTTT.

Comments on this clonotype: Being one base from a much bigger clone, this may be a read error. The CDR3, as DNA: TGTGCCAACAGCCTTACAGGGTTCGAAGCTTTCTTT. This gives the protein CANSLTGFEAFF. The chain has TRBV28 and TRBJ1-1; TRBD1 might be the D (6 bases). V lost 10 bases and J lost 8, with 17 bases in between. This CDR3 is 12 amino acids long. Germline CDR1 MDHEN, CDR2 SYDVKM.

This chain links TRBV6-1 with TRBJ2-3; D unclear. This CDR3 spans 12 amino acids. V was trimmed by 8 bases and J by 9 bases, leaving 15 bases between them. Germline values: CDR1 MNHNS, CDR2 SASEGT. CDR3 DNA: TGTGCCAGCGGAGTTGGCAGAGACACGCAGTATTTT. Protein sequence: CASGVGRDTQYF.

On this clonotype itself: The junction differs from germline at one of its ends, possibly a read error. This rearrangement joins TRBV5-6 to TRBJ2-7; D gene ambiguous. Germline V gene lookup returns CDR1 SGHDT and CDR2 YYEEEE. CDR3 length: 11 amino acids. CDR3 residues: CDSSLRYEQYF. The CDR3 bases are TGTGACAGCAGCTTACGTTACGAGCAGTACTTC.

To note about this clonotype: This may be a read error: a much more frequent sequence differs by one nucleotide. The V and J genes are TRBV4-2 and TRBJ2-5, with 9 positions matching TRBD2. The CDR3 is made up of 17 amino acids. CDR1 and CDR2 from the germline V gene are LGHNA and YNFKEQ. J lost 3 bases, V lost 4 bases, and 12 bases had no gene match. The CDR3 DNA reads TGTGCCAGCAGCCGAGAGGGTGGGCTAGCGGGAAAAGAGACCCAGTACTTC. This gives the protein CASSREGGLAGKETQYF.

The chain joins TRBV29-1 to TRBJ2-7; 10 bases map to TRBD2. The germline gives CDR1 SQVTM, CDR2 ANQGSEA. The V and J ends lost 7 bases and 2 bases, in that order; junction bases with no gene match: 14. This CDR3 has 16 residues. This CDR3 is CSASRTSGKRPYEQYF. CDR3 DNA sequence: TGCAGCGCCTCCCGCACTAGCGGGAAGAGACCCTACGAGCAGTACTTC.

This clonotype was found a few times. Here the CDR3 omits its conserved ending phenylalanine or tryptophan, so a read error is the likely source. The chain couples TRBV10-2 to TRBJ1-5; TRBD1 agrees at 7 bases. CDR3 size: 13 residues. Germline lookup yields CDR1 WSHSY and CDR2 SAAADI. The CDR3 protein is CSSGGGVGQPQHI. DNA of the CDR3: TGCTCCAGCGGAGGGGGCGTCGGTCAGCCCCAGCATATT.

The genes are TRBV20-1 and TRBJ1-3; no clear D gene. Trimming cost V 7 bases and J 0 bases, with 13 bases left between them. This CDR3 has 14 amino acids. Germline lookup yields CDR1 DFQATT and CDR2 SNEGSKA (reference sequence). CDR3 sequence (DNA): TGCAGTGTTGGGGTTTTTACCTCTGGAAACACCATATATTTT. Translating it yields CSVGVFTSGNTIYF.

The chain links TRBV6-5 to TRBJ2-5; TRBD1 might be the D (6 bases). Germline CDR1 MNHEY, CDR2 SVGAGI. This CDR3 has 15 amino acids. The CDR3: CTISNSRGPAETQYF. The CDR3, as DNA: TGTACCATCAGTAACAGCAGGGGTCCGGCGGAGACCCAGTACTTC.

The chain employs TRBV30 and TRBJ2-7; the match to TRBD2 covers 7 bases. The CDR3 covers 18 residues. The germline V gene encodes CDR1 GTSNPN and CDR2 SVGIG (reference sequence). V lost 5 bases, J lost 3 bases, and 22 bases stayed unmatched. CDR3: CAWPSYSRASGKCYEQYF. CDR3 DNA: TGTGCCTGGCCCTCCTACAGCCGGGCTAGCGGCAAATGCTACGAGCAGTACTTC.

As for this clonotype: Being one base from a much bigger clone, this may be a read error. CDR3 bases: TGTGCCCGGGCCAACAATGAGCAGTTCTTC. Translated: CARANNEQFF. The chain couples TRBV30 to TRBJ2-1; D is unresolved. This CDR3 region has 10 residues. Per germline, CDR1 GTSNPN and CDR2 SVGIG (reference sequence). Trimming cost V 8 bases and J 5 bases, with 7 bases left between them.

A word on this clonotype: The junction departs from germline at one end; a sequencing error may be responsible. V is TRBV25-1 and J is TRBJ1-1; D is perhaps TRBD1 (6 bases). This CDR3 comprises 18 residues. From germline, CDR1 is MGHDK and CDR2 SYGVNS. Here the CDR3 reads CASSPSWDKGQLNTETFF. Here the CDR3 DNA reads TGTGCCAGCAGTCCTTCTTGGGACAAGGGGCAATTGAACACTGAAACTTTCTTT.

This clonotype was seen only a few times. This clone may be a read error of a much larger clone one base away. The chain employs TRBV6-5 and TRBJ2-2; no clear D. Germline V gene sequence: CDR1 MNHEY, CDR2 SVGAGI. The CDR3 extends over 12 amino acids. CDR3 residues: CVSSRFTGELFF. The CDR3 nucleotides read TGTGTCAGCAGTCGCTTCACCGGGGAGCTGTTTTTT.

Remarks on this clonotype: This may be a read error, as it is one base from a much larger clone. CDR3 amino acids: CNAVKSGTGSYEQYF. CDR3 DNA: TGCAATGCTGTCAAGTCCGGGACAGGGTCCTACGAGCAGTACTTC. The chain recombines TRBV20-1 with TRBJ2-7; TRBD1 aligns across 9 bases. Germline V gives CDR1 DFQATT, CDR2 SNEGSKA (reference sequence). The CDR3 sequence is 15 residues long.

Comments on this clonotype: At one of its ends the junction is not consistent with the germline gene, which may arise from a read error. The chain joins TRBV20-1 to TRBJ2-3; D possibly matches TRBD1 or TRBD2 (5 bases each). This CDR3 comprises 14 residues. Germline CDR1 is DFQATT and CDR2 is SNEGSKA (reference sequence). The CDR3 nucleotides read TGCAGTGTTATTAGTGGGACGGGTGCAGATACGCACTATTTT. The encoded protein is CSVISGTGADTHYF.

Details on this clonotype: At one of its ends the junction is not consistent with the germline gene, which may arise from a read error. The V call is TRBV5-4, the J call TRBJ2-7, with 9 positions matching TRBD1. CDR1 and CDR2 (germline): SGHNT, YYREEE (reference sequence). The CDR3 has 15 residues. As DNA, the CDR3 is TGTGCCAGCAGCATGGGAGGGACAGGGTTTTACGAGCAGTGCTTC. It specifies CASSMGGTGFYEQCF.

To note about this clonotype: A much larger clone differs from this one at a single base, so this may be a read error. V is TRBV4-1 and J is TRBJ2-5, with a possible D match to TRBD2 (5 bases). CDR1 is MGHRA and CDR2 is YSYEKL in the germline V gene. CDR3 size: 14 residues. Between the trimmed V and J ends, which lost 3 bases and 13 bases, there was a span of 21 bases. For the CDR3, the DNA is TGCGCCAGCAGCCAGTCACAACGGGGATTCCCCCTGTACTTC. Translated: CASSQSQRGFPLYF.

Concerning this clonotype itself: One base away lies a much larger clone, so this may be a sequencing read error. This sequence joins TRBV4-1 and TRBJ2-5, with unresolved D. Germline V gives CDR1 MGHRA, CDR2 YSYEKL. CDR3 size: 15 residues. Here the CDR3 DNA reads TGCGCCAGCAGCATATCCTCGACGTTCCAAGGGACCCAGTACTTC. Encoded protein: CASSISSTFQGTQYF.

A few counts support this clonotype. A single base separates this from a much larger clone, so it may be a read error. CDR3: CAGSQGGEQYF. The CDR3 DNA follows: TGTGCCGGCAGCCAAGGGGGCGAGCAGTACTTC. This chain uses TRBV14 with TRBJ2-7, with D tentatively TRBD1 (6 bases). The length of the CDR3 is 11 residues. The germline V gene has CDR1 SGHDN and CDR2 FVKESK. The full variable domain, completed using reference TRBV14 and TRBJ2-7, is EAGVTQFPSHSVIEKGQTVTLRCDPISGHDNLYWYRRVMGKEIKFLLHFVKESKQDESGMPNNRFLAERTGGTYSTLKVQPAELEDSGVYFCAGSQGGEQYFGPGTRLTVT.

This clonotype has just one count. V gene TRBV12-3 or TRBV12-4 combines with J gene TRBJ2-7; 8 bases fit TRBD2. The CDR3 totals 14 residues. The junction had 6 bases not matched to a gene; V was cut back by 6 bases and J by 2 bases. CDR3 loop: CASRLTSVAYEQYF. The CDR3 DNA is TGTGCCAGCAGATTGACTAGCGTAGCCTACGAGCAGTACTTC.